Shown below are 10 T cell receptor beta chains from a single sample sequenced in a study of blood T cell repertoires in COVID-19. Measured with immunoSEQ multiplex PCR; TCRdb has only the in-frame clones, and not every one. This sample has around 260,000 clones; about 87% occur once, and the top ten carry over 2%. Sequenced sample: peripheral blood. All receptors derive from a woman aged 50 to 65 with acute or convalescent COVID-19.

The rearrangement links TRBV6-4 to TRBJ2-1; TRBD2 aligns across 10 bases. The trim removed 6 bases at V and 7 bases at J, leaving 12 bases unmatched. The CDR3 consists of 16 residues. The germline CDR1 and CDR2 sequences are MRHNA and SNTAGT. CDR3 in amino acids: CASSDQGAGGRNEQFF. CDR3 in DNA: TGTGCCAGCAGCGACCAGGGAGCGGGAGGGCGGAATGAGCAGTTCTTC.

V gene TRBV27 combines with J gene TRBJ2-7; 7 bases fit TRBD1. The V and J ends lost 4 bases and 5 bases, in that order; junction bases with no gene match: 2. CDR1 is MNHEY, CDR2 SMNVEV, per germline (reference sequence). The CDR3 covers 12 residues. The CDR3 loop reads CASSSGTDEQYF. In nucleotides, the CDR3 is TGTGCCAGCAGTTCCGGGACAGACGAGCAGTACTTC.

This chain joins TRBV28 and TRBJ2-7; TRBD1 matches 10 bases. This CDR3 is 19 amino acids long. J gave up 1 base and V 1 base, and 13 bases lay outside the gene matches. The germline gives CDR1 MDHEN, CDR2 SYDVKM. The CDR3 protein is CASSLFRGTGVGGSYEQYF. The CDR3 DNA is TGTGCCAGCAGTTTATTTAGGGGGACAGGGGTCGGTGGTTCCTACGAGCAGTACTTC.

This clone was counted once. J is TRBJ2-7 and V is TRBV27, with TRBD2 identical over 11 bases. Germline CDR1 MNHEY, CDR2 SMNVEV (reference sequence). The CDR3 is made up of 15 amino acids. V lost 4 bases, J lost 3 bases, and 5 bases stayed unmatched. The DNA for the CDR3 is TGTGCCAGCAGTTCAGTAGCGGGAGGGATCTACGAGCAGTACTTC. Its protein is CASSSVAGGIYEQYF.

V is TRBV6-5 and J is TRBJ2-1; 16 nucleotides align to TRBD2. The V gene's germline CDR1 is MNHEY and CDR2 SVGAGI. The CDR3 runs 14 residues. Trimming cost V 6 bases and J 8 bases; bases outside gene matches: 1. Here the CDR3 reads CASRGLAGGDEQFF. CDR3 bases: TGTGCCAGCAGGGGACTAGCGGGAGGGGATGAGCAGTTCTTC.

There are a few counts of this clone. The chain joins TRBV5-6 to TRBJ2-6, with TRBD1 matching 8 bases. The CDR3 spans 17 residues. The germline gives CDR1 SGHDT, CDR2 YYEEEE. V gave up 4 bases and J gave up 1 base; unmatched junction bases: 7. The CDR3 nucleotides read TGTGCCAGCAGCGTCCCGGGACAGGCATCTGGGGCCAACGTCCTGACTTTC. Protein: CASSVPGQASGANVLTF. Full variable domain (outside the CDR3, taken from reference TRBV5-6 and TRBJ2-6): DAGVTQSPTHLIKTRGQQVTLRCSPKSGHDTVSWYQQALGQGPQFIFQYYEEEERQRGNFPDRFSGHQFPNYSSELNVNALLLGDSALYLCASSVPGQASGANVLTFGAGSRLTVL.

The rearrangement links TRBV7-2 to TRBJ1-5; a weak D match, TRBD1 (6 bases). The V end lost 5 bases, the J end lost 5 bases, and 10 bases lay between the germline ends. The germline V gene has CDR1 SGHTA and CDR2 FQGNSA. The CDR3 sequence is 13 residues long. The CDR3 bases are TGTGCCAGCAGCCCCCACAGGGATCAGCCCCAGCATTTT. Its translation: CASSPHRDQPQHF.

The chain couples TRBV6-5 to TRBJ2-3, with a tentative D call TRBD2 (6 bases). Trimming took 0 bases from V and 8 from J, leaving 18 bases between them. This CDR3 is built from 16 residues. Germline CDR1 MNHEY, CDR2 SVGAGI. The CDR3 DNA reads TGTGCCAGCAGTTACTCGGTGTTAGCGGCCCCTGGTACGCAGTATTTT. Translation gives CASSYSVLAAPGTQYF.

The chain links TRBV24-1 to TRBJ2-7, with 8 bases that match TRBD1. V shed 4 bases and J 5 bases; nucleotides not matched to a gene: 9. This CDR3 contains 15 residues. CDR1 and CDR2 (germline): KGHDR, SFDVKD. The CDR3 DNA follows: TGTGCCACCAGTGACATAGAACGGGACAGGAACGAGCAGTACTTC. Translating it yields CATSDIERDRNEQYF.

The genes are TRBV28 and TRBJ2-5; TRBD1 might be the D (6 bases). Trimming took off 8 bases at V and 5 bases at J, with 18 bases between the two ends. Germline V gene data show CDR1 as MDHEN and CDR2 as SYDVKM. The CDR3 extends over 14 amino acids. The DNA for the CDR3 is TGTGCCAGCGCCCCTCACAGGGTAGGGGAGACCCAGTACTTC. It is translated as CASAPHRVGETQYF.